Listed here is a single T cell receptor (beta chain). A much more abundant neighbour one base away suggests this may be a read error. Construction of TCR beta libraries relied on iRepertoire HTBI primers and on Arm-PCR targeting CDR3 regions. From the multiplex PCR reads, TCRdb called clonotypes with MiXCR, one entry per CDR3 protein. The top ten clones hold 20% to 25% of a sample with hundreds of thousands of distinct CDR3 sequences, approximately 16% of them seen once. Time point given: newly diagnosed GD, antithyroid drugs for less than 3 months. Scientists built the TCR library using RNA that was extracted from PBMCs. Germline V lookup: CDR1 DFQATT, CDR2 SNEGSKA (reference sequence). Trimming took off 2 bases at V and 7 bases at J, with 18 bases between the two ends. This CDR3 region has 14 residues. The record originates from a study of regulatory T cells in long-lasting Graves disease. This same sample was also taken into another study, of T cells in Graves' hyperthyroidism and ophthalmopathy.

The material sequenced was peripheral blood mononuclear cells (PBMCs), taken at new diagnosis, from a patient treated with antithyroid drugs. The clonotype was recovered from a woman aged 35 to 60 with Graves disease. The chain links TRBV20-1 to TRBJ2-7; D possibly corresponds to TRBD1 (5 bases). CDR3 sequence reads: CSARYRSVLGEQYF. As DNA, the CDR3 is TGCAGTGCTAGATACAGGTCGGTCCTTGGTGAGCAGTACTTC.